The 5 T cell receptor beta chains given below trace back to one sample, sequenced in a study of blood T cell repertoires in COVID-19. The repertoire was sequenced with immunoSEQ multiplex PCR; TCRdb's copy has only in-frame clones and lacks some. This sample carries hundreds of thousands of clones, 75% to 90% of them seen once, and the ten largest clones take approximately 9.8%. Source material: PBMCs or T cells enriched from blood (not recorded which). The receptors shown here come from a woman between 35 and 50 years old who had recovered from COVID-19.

This rearrangement joins TRBV24-1 to TRBJ2-2, with no clear D. Germline V gene lookup returns CDR1 KGHDR and CDR2 SFDVKD. The V end lost 1 base, the J end lost 9 bases, and 5 bases lay between the germline ends. The CDR3 is 12 residues long. The CDR3 region is CATSDLERELFF. The CDR3 DNA follows: TGTGCCACCAGTGATTTAGAGAGGGAGCTGTTTTTT.

The chain joins TRBV27 to TRBJ2-7; D is perhaps TRBD1 (5 bases). Trimming left V 3 bases short and J 2 bases short, with 8 bases between. Germline CDR1 MNHEY, CDR2 SMNVEV (reference sequence). This CDR3 has 13 amino acids. CDR3 DNA: TGTGCCAGCAGTTTTGGGGCCGCCTACGAGCAGTACTTC. This gives the protein CASSFGAAYEQYF.

This sequence joins TRBV2 and TRBJ1-2; D gene uncertain. Germline CDR1 reads SNHLY; CDR2 reads FYNNEI. CDR3 size: 10 residues. V shed 2 bases and J shed 10 bases, with 5 bases lying between them. The CDR3 region has the DNA TGTGCCAGCAGTGAACGGGTCTACACCTTC. Its translation is CASSERVYTF.

The rearrangement links TRBV11-2 to TRBJ2-5, with 9 nucleotides matching TRBD1. The CDR3 is 16 amino acids. With V trimmed by 6 bases and J by 2 bases, 10 bases remained unmatched. Germline loops: CDR1 SGHAT, CDR2 FQNNGV. The CDR3 reads CASSSRSGQGQETQYF. The CDR3, as DNA: TGTGCCAGCAGTTCCAGGTCGGGACAGGGTCAAGAGACCCAGTACTTC. Full variable domain (missing parts from reference TRBV11-2 and TRBJ2-5): EAGVAQSPRYKIIEKRQSVAFWCNPISGHATLYWYQQILGQGPKLLIQFQNNGVVDDSQLPKDRFSAERLKGVDSTLKIQPAKLEDSAVYLCASSSRSGQGQETQYFGPGTRLLVL.

The chain uses TRBV7-2 and TRBJ2-1; D perhaps matches TRBD2 (5 bases). V was shortened by 2 bases and J by 0 bases, with 8 bases between the two germline ends. Germline V gene lookup returns CDR1 SGHTA and CDR2 FQGNSA. This CDR3 is 15 amino acids long. The CDR3 reads CASSLPGSSYNEQFF. DNA of the CDR3: TGTGCCAGCAGCTTACCGGGAAGCTCCTACAATGAGCAGTTCTTC.